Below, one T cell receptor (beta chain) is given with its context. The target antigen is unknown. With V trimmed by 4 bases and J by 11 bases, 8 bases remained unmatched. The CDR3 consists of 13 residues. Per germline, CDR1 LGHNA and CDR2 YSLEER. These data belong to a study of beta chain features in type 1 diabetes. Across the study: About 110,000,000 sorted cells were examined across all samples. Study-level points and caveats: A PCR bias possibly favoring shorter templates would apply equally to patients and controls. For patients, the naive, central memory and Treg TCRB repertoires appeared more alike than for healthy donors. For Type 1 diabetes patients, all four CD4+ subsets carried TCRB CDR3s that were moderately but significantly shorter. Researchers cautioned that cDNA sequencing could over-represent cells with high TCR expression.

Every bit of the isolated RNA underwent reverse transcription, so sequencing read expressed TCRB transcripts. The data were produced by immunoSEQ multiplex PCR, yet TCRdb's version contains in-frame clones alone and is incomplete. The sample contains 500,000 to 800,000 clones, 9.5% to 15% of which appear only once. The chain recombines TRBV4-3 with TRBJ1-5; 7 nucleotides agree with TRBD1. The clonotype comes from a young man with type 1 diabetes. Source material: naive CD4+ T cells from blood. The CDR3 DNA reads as TGCGCCAGCAGCCGAGAACCAGGGGGGGCCCAGCATTTT. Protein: CASSREPGGAQHF.